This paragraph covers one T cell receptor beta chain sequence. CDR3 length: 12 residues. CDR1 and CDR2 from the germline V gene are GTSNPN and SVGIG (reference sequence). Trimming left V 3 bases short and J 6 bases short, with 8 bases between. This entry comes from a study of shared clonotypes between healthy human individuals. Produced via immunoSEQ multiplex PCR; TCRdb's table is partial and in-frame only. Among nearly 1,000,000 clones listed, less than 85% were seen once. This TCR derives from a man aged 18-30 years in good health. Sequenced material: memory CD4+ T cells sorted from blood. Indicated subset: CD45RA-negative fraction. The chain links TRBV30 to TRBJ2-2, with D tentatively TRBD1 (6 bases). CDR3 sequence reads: CAWRGAAGELFF. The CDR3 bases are TGTGCCTGGAGGGGGGCTGCCGGGGAGCTGTTTTTT. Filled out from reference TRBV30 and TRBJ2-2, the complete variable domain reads SQTIHQWPATLVQPVGSPLSLECTVEGTSNPNLYWYRQAAGRGLQLLFYSVGIGQISSEVPQNLSASRPQDRQFILSSKKLLLSDSGFYLCAWRGAAGELFFGEGSRLTVL.